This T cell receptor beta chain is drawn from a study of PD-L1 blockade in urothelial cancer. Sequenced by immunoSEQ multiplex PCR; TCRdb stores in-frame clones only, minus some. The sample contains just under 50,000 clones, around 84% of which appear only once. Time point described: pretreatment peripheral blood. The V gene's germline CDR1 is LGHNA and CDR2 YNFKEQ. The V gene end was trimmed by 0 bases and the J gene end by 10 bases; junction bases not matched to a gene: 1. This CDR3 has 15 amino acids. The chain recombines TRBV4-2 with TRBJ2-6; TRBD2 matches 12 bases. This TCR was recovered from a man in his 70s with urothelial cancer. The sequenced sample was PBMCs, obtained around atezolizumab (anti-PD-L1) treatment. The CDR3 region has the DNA TGTGCCAGCAGCCAAGAAACTAGCGGGGGGAACGTCCTGACTTTC. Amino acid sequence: CASSQETSGGNVLTF.